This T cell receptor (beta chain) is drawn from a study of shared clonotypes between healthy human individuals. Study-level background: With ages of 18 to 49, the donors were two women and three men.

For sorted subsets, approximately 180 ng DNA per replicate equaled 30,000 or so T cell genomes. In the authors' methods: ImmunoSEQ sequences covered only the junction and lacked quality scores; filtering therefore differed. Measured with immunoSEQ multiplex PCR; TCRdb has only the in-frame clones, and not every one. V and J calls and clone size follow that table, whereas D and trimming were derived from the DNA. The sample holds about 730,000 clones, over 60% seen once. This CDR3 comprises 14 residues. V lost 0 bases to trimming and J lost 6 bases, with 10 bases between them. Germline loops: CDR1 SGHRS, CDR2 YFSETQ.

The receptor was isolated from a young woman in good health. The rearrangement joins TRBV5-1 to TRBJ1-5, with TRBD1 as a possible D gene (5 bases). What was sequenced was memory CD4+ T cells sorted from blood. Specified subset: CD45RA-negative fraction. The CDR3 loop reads CASSLAPGSQPQHF. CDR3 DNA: TGCGCCAGCAGCTTGGCCCCAGGGAGTCAGCCCCAGCATTTT. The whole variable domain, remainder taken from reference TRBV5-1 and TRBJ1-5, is KAGVTQTPRYLIKTRGQQVTLSCSPISGHRSVSWYQQTPGQGLQFLFEYFSETQRNKGNFPGRFSGRQFSNSRSEMNVSTLELGDSALYLCASSLAPGSQPQHFGDGTRLSIL.